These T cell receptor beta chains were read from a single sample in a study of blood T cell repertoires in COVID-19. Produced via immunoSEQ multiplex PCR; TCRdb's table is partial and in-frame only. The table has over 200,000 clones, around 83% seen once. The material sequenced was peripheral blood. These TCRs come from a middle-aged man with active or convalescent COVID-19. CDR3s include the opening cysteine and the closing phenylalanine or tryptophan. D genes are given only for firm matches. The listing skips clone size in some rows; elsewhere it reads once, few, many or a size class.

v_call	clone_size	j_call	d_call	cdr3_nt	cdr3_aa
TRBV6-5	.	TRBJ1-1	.	TGTGCCAGCAGCCCACGGGCAGGGGCCACTGAAGCTTTCTTT	CASSPRAGATEAFF
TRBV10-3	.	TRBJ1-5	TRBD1	TGTGCCATCAGTGAGTCAGACAGGGGGGCTGGGCAGCCCCAGCATTTT	CAISESDRGAGQPQHF
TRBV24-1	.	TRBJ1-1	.	TGTGCCACCAGAGGGGGGGGACAGAACACTGAAGCTTTCTTT	CATRGGGQNTEAFF
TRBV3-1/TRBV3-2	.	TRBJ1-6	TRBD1	TGTGCCAGCAGACCCACAGGGGGGAATTCACCCCTCCACTTT	CASRPTGGNSPLHF
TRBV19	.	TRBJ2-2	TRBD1	TGTGCCAGTAGTTCACAGGGGGCTGCTTGGAACACCGGGGAGCTGTTTTTT	CASSSQGAAWNTGELFF
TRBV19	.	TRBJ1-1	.	TGTGCCAGTAGAACAGGGCTGAACACTGAAGCTTTCTTT	CASRTGLNTEAFF
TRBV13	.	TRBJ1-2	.	TGTGCCAGCAGCTTAGGGTTCGGGGGGGCCCTAGGCTACACCTTC	CASSLGFGGALGYTF
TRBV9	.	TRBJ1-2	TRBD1	TGTGCCAGCAGCGTAACAGAGACTACCGGGACAGGCATCGCCGATGGCTACACCTTC	CASSVTETTGTGIADGYTF
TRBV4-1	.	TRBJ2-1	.	TGCGCCAGCAGCCAAGATCGGGGAAATCAGTTCTTC	CASSQDRGNQFF
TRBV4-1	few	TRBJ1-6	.	TGCGCCAGCAGCCAAGAAGCAGGGAGGGCCCTCCACTTT	CASSQEAGRALHF
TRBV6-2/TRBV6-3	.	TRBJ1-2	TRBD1	TGTGCCAGCAGTCAGGGGGGAACTAACTATGGCTACACCTTC	CASSQGGTNYGYTF
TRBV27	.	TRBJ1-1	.	TGTGCCAGCAGTTTAGGGGCGGCGGGGGTCACTGAAGCTTTCTTT	CASSLGAAGVTEAFF